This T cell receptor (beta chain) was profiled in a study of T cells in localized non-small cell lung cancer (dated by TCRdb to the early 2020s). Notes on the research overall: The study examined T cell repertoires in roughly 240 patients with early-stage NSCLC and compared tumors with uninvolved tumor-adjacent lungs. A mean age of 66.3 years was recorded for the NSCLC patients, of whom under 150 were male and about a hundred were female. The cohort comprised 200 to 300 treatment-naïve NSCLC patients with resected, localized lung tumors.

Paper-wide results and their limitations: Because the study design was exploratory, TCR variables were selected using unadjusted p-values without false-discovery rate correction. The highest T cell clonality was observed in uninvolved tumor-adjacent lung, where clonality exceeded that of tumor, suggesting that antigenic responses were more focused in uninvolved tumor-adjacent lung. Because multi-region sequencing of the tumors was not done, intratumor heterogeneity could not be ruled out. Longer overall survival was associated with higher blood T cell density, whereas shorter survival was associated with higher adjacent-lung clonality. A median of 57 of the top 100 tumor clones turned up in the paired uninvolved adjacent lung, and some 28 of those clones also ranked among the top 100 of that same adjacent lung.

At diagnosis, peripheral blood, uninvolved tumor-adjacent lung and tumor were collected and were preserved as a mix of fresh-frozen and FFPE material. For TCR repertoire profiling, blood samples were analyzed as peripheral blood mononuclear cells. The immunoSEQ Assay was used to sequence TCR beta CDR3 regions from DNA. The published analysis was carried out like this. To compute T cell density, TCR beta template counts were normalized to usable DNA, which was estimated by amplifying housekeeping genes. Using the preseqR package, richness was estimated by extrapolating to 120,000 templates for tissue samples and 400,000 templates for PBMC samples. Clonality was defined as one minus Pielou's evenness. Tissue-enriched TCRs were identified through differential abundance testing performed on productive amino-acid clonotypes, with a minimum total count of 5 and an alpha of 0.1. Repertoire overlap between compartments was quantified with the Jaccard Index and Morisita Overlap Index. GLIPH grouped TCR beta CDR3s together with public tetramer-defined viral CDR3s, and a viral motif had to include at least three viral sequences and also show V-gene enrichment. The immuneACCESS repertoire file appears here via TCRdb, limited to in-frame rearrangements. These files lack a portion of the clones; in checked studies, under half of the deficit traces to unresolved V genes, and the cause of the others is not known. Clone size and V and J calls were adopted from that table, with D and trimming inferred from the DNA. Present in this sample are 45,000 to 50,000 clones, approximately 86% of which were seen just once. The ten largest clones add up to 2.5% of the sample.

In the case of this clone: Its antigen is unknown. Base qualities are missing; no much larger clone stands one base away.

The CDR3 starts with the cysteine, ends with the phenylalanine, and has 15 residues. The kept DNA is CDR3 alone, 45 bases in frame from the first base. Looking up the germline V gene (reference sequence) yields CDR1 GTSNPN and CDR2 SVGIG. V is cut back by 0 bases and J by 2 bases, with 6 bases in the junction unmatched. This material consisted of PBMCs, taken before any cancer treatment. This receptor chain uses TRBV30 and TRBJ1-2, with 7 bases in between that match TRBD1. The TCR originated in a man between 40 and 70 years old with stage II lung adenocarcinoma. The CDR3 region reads CAWSVGNRGNYGYTF. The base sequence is TGTGCCTGGAGTGTGGGGAACAGGGGAAACTATGGCTACACCTTC.